This T cell receptor beta chain was obtained from a study of T cells expressing NK-cell markers. TCRdb reworked the 5' RACE reads into one entry per CDR3 protein, no DNA. This table lists almost 450,000 distinct CDR3 sequences. The CDR3 totals 13 residues. Looked up from germline, CDR1 is MNHEY and CDR2 is SMNVEV (reference sequence). This TCR was recovered from a woman aged 18 to 75 in good health. Input material: blood T cells: a sorted CD56 or NKG2C T cell subset, CD4+ or CD8+ T cells, or bulk PBMC T cells (not recorded which). V is TRBV27 and J is TRBJ2-7; TCRdb names TRBD1, which stays unverified in the absence of DNA. The CDR3 is CASSFTGSNEQYF.